This entry features one T cell receptor (beta chain) sequence. Each diagnosis drew on symptoms, thyroxine, TRAb, thyroid ultrasound and orbital computed tomography findings. This sample was taken from a study of T cells in Graves' hyperthyroidism and ophthalmopathy. From RNA transcripts, TCR beta CDR3 regions were amplified. With the HTBI primer set, the TCR CDR3 went through a first round of RT-PCR. A single record per CDR3 protein comes from TCRdb applying MiXCR to the multiplex PCR reads. The sample carries about 640,000 distinct CDR3 sequences, about 20% recorded once. Germline V gene data show CDR1 as SGHVS and CDR2 as FQNEAQ. Deletions cut 0 bases from V and 5 bases from J, with 19 bases between. The CDR3 runs to 18 residues.

The TCR sequence derives from a man younger than 40 with Graves' ophthalmopathy. The rearrangement links TRBV7-8 to TRBJ1-4; TRBD1 is a possible D gene (5 bases). The sequencing input was blood. CDR3 amino acids: CASSLANTRAVRNEKLFF. In DNA, the CDR3 is TGTGCCAGCAGCTTAGCGAATACCAGGGCGGTCCGAAATGAAAAACTGTTTTTT.